The entry below describes one T cell receptor (beta chain). The antigen it recognizes is unknown. Base-call qualities are not available, and no considerably larger clone is one nucleotide away. The immunoSEQ Assay, a bias-controlled multiplex PCR, was used to amplify TCRbeta CDR3 regions from genomic DNA. Under the source paper's analysis protocol: The number of nucleated cells in each sample was estimated by amplification of reference gene primers within the assay. To quantify the absolute abundance of each unique TCRbeta CDR3 rearrangement, sequence reads were collapsed and filtered. Productive Simpson clonality was computed per sample as the square root of Simpson's diversity index over productive rearrangements. The clones in this table, taken by TCRdb from immuneACCESS, are in-frame only. Not every clone is retained; where verified, under half of the shortfall comes from an unresolved V gene, and the cause of the rest is unknown. D and trimming come from the DNA, and the V and J calls and clone size come from that table. In this sample the table shows some 70,000 clones, around 82% of which occur a single time. 5% to 8% of the sample lies in the top ten.

Collaborating institutions collected whole blood in K2EDTA tubes following their own protocols. For TCRbeta analysis, collaborator samples were shipped as frozen whole blood, as isolated PBMCs, or as DNA extracted from either sample type. This sample is drawn from a study of blood T cell repertoires in COVID-19 (dated by TCRdb to the early 2020s). Regarding the study in general: Collaborator samples came from the United States, Italy and Spain and covered acute and convalescent phases of COVID-19. The prospective study material was composed of cDNA or gDNA derived from T cells, B-cell-depleted T cells, or PBMCs. Deeply sampled blood TCRbeta repertoires from subjects exposed to, actively infected with, or recovered from COVID-19 were included in the dataset. Nearly every sample came with metadata listing a de-identified subject ID, COVID-19 status, age in years and sex. Where available, HLA class I and class II types were obtained from metadata supplied by the sample provider rather than from assay-based typing. The repertoires were released in a freely available public database meant as a resource for research on the immune response to SARS-CoV-2. Samples came from the ongoing ImmuneRACE study (first 160 participants) plus 1,254 subjects from 6 global collaborators. Overall study results and their limits: The amount of clinical and demographic metadata varied by source and participant and was provided uncurated.

From the germline V gene, CDR1 is SNHLY and CDR2 is FYNNEI. At the junction V is shortened by 4 bases and J by 1 base; bases outside the gene matches: 5. CDR3 length: 15 amino acids, cysteine to phenylalanine. Kept here is only the CDR3 DNA, which spans 45 bases and is read in frame from base 1. This TCR was recovered from a man in his sixties with acute or convalescent COVID-19. Sequencing was carried out using peripheral blood. This sequence uses TRBV2 and TRBJ2-5; TRBD1 agrees with 8 junctional bases. The CDR3 protein is CASSGQGNGQETQYF. Read as DNA, the sequence is TGTGCCAGCAGTGGACAGGGGAATGGCCAAGAGACCCAGTACTTC.